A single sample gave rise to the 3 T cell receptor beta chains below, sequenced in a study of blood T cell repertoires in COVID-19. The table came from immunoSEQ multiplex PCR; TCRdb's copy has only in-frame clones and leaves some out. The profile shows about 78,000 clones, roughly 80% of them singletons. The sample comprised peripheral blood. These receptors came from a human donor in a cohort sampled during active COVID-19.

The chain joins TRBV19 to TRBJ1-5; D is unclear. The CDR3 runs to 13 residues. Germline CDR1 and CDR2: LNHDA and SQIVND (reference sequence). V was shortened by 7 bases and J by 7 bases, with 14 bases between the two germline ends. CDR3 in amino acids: CASNRGRGQPQHF. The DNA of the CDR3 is TGTGCCAGTAACCGAGGTCGCGGGCAGCCCCAGCATTTT.

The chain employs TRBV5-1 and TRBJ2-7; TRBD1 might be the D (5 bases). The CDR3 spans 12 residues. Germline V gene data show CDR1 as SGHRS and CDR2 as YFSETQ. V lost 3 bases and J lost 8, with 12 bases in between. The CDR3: CASSSDTEQQYF. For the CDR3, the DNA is TGCGCCAGCAGCTCGGACACCGAGCAGCAGTACTTC.

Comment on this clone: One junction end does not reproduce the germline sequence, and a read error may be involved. In DNA, the CDR3 is TGTGCCAGCAGCTTGGAGGGGGCTAACAGCTTC. Translated, it gives CASSLEGANSF. The genes are TRBV5-6 and TRBJ1-2; 7 positions match TRBD1. The germline V gene encodes CDR1 SGHDT and CDR2 YYEEEE. This CDR3 has 11 residues.